The 27 T cell receptor beta chains below all came from one sample that was sequenced in a study of blood T cell repertoires in COVID-19. Libraries were prepared by immunoSEQ multiplex PCR; TCRdb keeps only in-frame clonotypes and omits some of them. Among approximately 310,000 clones, roughly 88% were seen once, and the ten largest hold around 2.2%. The sequencing sample was made of PBMCs or T cells enriched from blood (not recorded which). The receptors were sampled from a man aged 25 to 40 who had recovered from COVID-19.

This chain connects TRBV9 to TRBJ1-1; D not resolved. This CDR3 is built from 15 residues. Per germline, CDR1 SGDLS and CDR2 YYNGEE. V lost 3 bases and J lost 0, with 12 bases in between. The CDR3 here is CASSGGLSMNTEAFF. The CDR3 DNA reads TGTGCCAGCAGCGGAGGACTGAGCATGAACACTGAAGCTTTCTTT.

V and J are TRBV7-2 and TRBJ2-4, with 12 bases that match TRBD2. Germline values: CDR1 SGHTA, CDR2 FQGNSA. The ends lost 3 bases at V and 12 bases at J; junction bases unmatched: 3. There are 13 residues in the CDR3. In DNA form, the CDR3 reads TGTGCCAGCAGCTTCGGACTAGCGGGGACTCAGTACTTC. Amino acid sequence: CASSFGLAGTQYF.

The V and J genes are TRBV19 and TRBJ2-2; 12 bases are a match to TRBD2. This CDR3 comprises 20 residues. The ends lost 4 bases at V and 1 base at J; junction bases unmatched: 13. CDR1 LNHDA and CDR2 SQIVND come from the germline V gene (reference sequence). The CDR3: CASSTRSILAGGMNTGELFF. The CDR3 DNA reads TGTGCCAGTAGTACCCGGTCGATTCTAGCGGGGGGGATGAACACCGGGGAGCTGTTTTTT.

The chain employs TRBV29-1 and TRBJ2-3; 7 nucleotides line up with TRBD2. With 6 bases clipped from V and 1 base from J, the junction kept 7 bases outside the gene matches. The CDR3 covers 14 residues. Germline V gene data show CDR1 as SQVTM and CDR2 as ANQGSEA. CDR3 nucleotides: TGCAGCGTAGCCTGGGCGGGGGGCACAGATACGCAGTATTTT. This gives the protein CSVAWAGGTDTQYF.

The rearrangement links TRBV6-1 to TRBJ1-1; unclear D gene. This CDR3 is 13 amino acids long. Germline lookup yields CDR1 MNHNS and CDR2 SASEGT. V was pared by 1 base and J by 1 base, with 4 bases between. CDR3 region: CASSEVWNTEAFF. In DNA form, the CDR3 reads TGTGCCAGCAGTGAAGTATGGAACACTGAAGCTTTCTTT.

This clone came up a few times. This chain links TRBV5-4 with TRBJ2-1, with 8 bases aligning to TRBD2. In germline, CDR1 is SGHNT, CDR2 YYREEE (reference sequence). There are 16 residues in the CDR3. With V trimmed by 4 bases and J by 1 base, 7 bases remained unmatched. The CDR3 DNA follows: TGTGCCAGCAGCCCCGGGGGGGCGGGATCCTACAATGAGCAGTTCTTC. Translating it yields CASSPGGAGSYNEQFF.

The gene calls are TRBV9 and TRBJ1-1, with TRBD1 matching 8 bases. CDR3 length: 14 amino acids. J was trimmed by 6 bases and V by 0 bases; bases with no gene match: 4. Germline CDR1 SGDLS, CDR2 YYNGEE. The CDR3 nucleotides are TGTGCCAGCAGCGTAGGGAACAGGGGGGCTGAAGCTTTCTTT. Protein: CASSVGNRGAEAFF.

The chain links TRBV12-3 or TRBV12-4 to TRBJ1-1; 10 positions match TRBD1. This CDR3 has 12 residues. CDR3 nucleotides: TGTCCCTCTGGGACAGGGGACACTGAAGCTTTCTTT. This encodes CPSGTGDTEAFF.

The chain carries TRBV30 and TRBJ1-1; D not resolved. V lost 3 bases, J lost 5 bases, and 19 bases lay in between. Per germline, CDR1 GTSNPN and CDR2 SVGIG (reference sequence). The CDR3 consists of 15 residues. The CDR3 spells CAWRYTGSTLTEAFF. In nucleotides, the CDR3 is TGTGCCTGGAGATATACGGGATCGACTTTGACTGAAGCTTTCTTT.

This CDR3 is CATSDPGQAVRGYTF. In DNA form, the CDR3 reads TGTGCCACCAGTGACCCGGGACAGGCCGTGCGTGGCTACACCTTC. V and J are TRBV24-1 and TRBJ1-2; 8 positions agree with TRBD1. The length of the CDR3 is 15 residues. The germline V gene has CDR1 KGHDR and CDR2 SFDVKD. J gave up 7 bases and V 4 bases, and 10 bases lay outside the gene matches.

The chain links TRBV7-3 to TRBJ1-6; D not certain. CDR1 is SGHTA and CDR2 is FQGTGA in the germline V gene. The CDR3 length is 19 residues. Trimming pared 1 base from V and 11 bases from J, leaving 27 bases between. CDR3 DNA sequence: TGTGCCAGCAGCTTAAAGCGGCAGGCTTTACCCTGGAAGGATCCACCCCTCCACTTT. Translated: CASSLKRQALPWKDPPLHF.

The gene calls are TRBV10-3 and TRBJ1-5; D gene uncertain. V lost 4 bases and J 1 base, leaving 5 bases between the germline ends. The germline gives CDR1 ENHRY, CDR2 SYGVKD. There are 13 residues in the CDR3. The CDR3: CAISGGSNQPQHF. In DNA, the CDR3 is TGTGCCATCAGTGGAGGCAGCAATCAGCCCCAGCATTTT.

The chain carries TRBV4-2 and TRBJ2-3; D not certain. The length of the CDR3 is 12 residues. With 3 bases removed from V and 2 bases from J, the gap between germline ends came to 3 bases. In germline, CDR1 is LGHNA, CDR2 YNFKEQ. CDR3 nucleotide sequence: TGTGCCAGCAGCCAGTACACAGATACGCAGTATTTT. It codes for CASSQYTDTQYF.

The chain joins TRBV5-1 to TRBJ1-6; 8 bases fit TRBD1. Germline loops: CDR1 SGHRS, CDR2 YFSETQ. The CDR3 is 17 amino acids. Trimming cost V 0 bases and J 10 bases; bases outside gene matches: 12. CDR3 nucleotides: TGCGCCAGCAGCTTGGAGGCGCGCGGCAGGGGGCACTCACCCCTCCACTTT. Protein: CASSLEARGRGHSPLHF.

The rearrangement joins TRBV27 to TRBJ1-2, with D unclear. The CDR3 loop spans 14 amino acids. Trimming left V 0 bases short and J 2 bases short, with 7 bases between. CDR1 MNHEY and CDR2 SMNVEV come from the germline V gene (reference sequence). CDR3 coding DNA: TGTGCCAGCAGTTTATCCCGACAAAACTATGGCTACACCTTC. This sequence encodes CASSLSRQNYGYTF.

The chain joins TRBV18 to TRBJ1-1; D possibly corresponds to TRBD1 (6 bases). V shed 4 bases and J shed 4 bases, with 16 bases lying between them. CDR1 and CDR2 (germline): KGHSH, LQKENI. The CDR3 is made up of 15 amino acids. Written as DNA, the CDR3 is TGTGCCAGCTCACTAAACAGGGTAGCTAGCACTGAAGCTTTCTTT. It encodes CASSLNRVASTEAFF.

This chain uses TRBV7-9 with TRBJ2-2; 7 nucleotides align to TRBD2. CDR1 is SEHNR, CDR2 FQNEAQ, per germline (reference sequence). This CDR3 comprises 13 residues. V was pared by 5 bases and J by 5 bases, with 2 bases of the junction left unmatched. The CDR3 sequence: CASSVRGTGELFF. In nucleotides, the CDR3 is TGTGCCAGCAGCGTGCGGGGGACCGGGGAGCTGTTTTTT.

CDR3 residues: CASSTGSGANVLTF. DNA of the CDR3: TGTGCCAGCAGTACAGGTTCTGGGGCCAACGTCCTGACTTTC. The rearrangement joins TRBV6-6 to TRBJ2-6; tentative D call: TRBD1 (5 bases). This CDR3 region has 14 residues. CDR1 MNHNY and CDR2 SVGAGI come from the germline V gene (reference sequence). The germline V and J ends were trimmed by 5 bases and 1 base, with 6 bases remaining between them.

The rearrangement links TRBV12-5 to TRBJ1-2, with 10 bases that match TRBD1. This CDR3 is built from 15 residues. Germline V lookup: CDR1 LGHNT, CDR2 FRNRAP. J gave up 3 bases and V 7 bases, and 8 bases lay outside the gene matches. CDR3 DNA: TGTGCTAGTGCCTCCGGACAGGGGGTCTACTATGGCTACACCTTC. It yields the protein CASASGQGVYYGYTF.

V gene TRBV5-1 combines with J gene TRBJ2-5, with 9 bases that match TRBD2. The V gene's germline CDR1 is SGHRS and CDR2 YFSETQ. The V and J ends lost 2 bases and 5 bases, in that order; junction bases with no gene match: 13. This CDR3 comprises 17 residues. The DNA of the CDR3 is TGCGCCAGCAGCTTACGGATTGCGGGGGGGCAACGGGAGACCCAGTACTTC. Translating it yields CASSLRIAGGQRETQYF.

This rearrangement joins TRBV6-5 to TRBJ1-1; D unclear. The CDR3 totals 11 residues. Trimming took 4 bases from V and 11 from J, leaving 11 bases between them. Germline assignment: CDR1 MNHEY and CDR2 SVGAGI. DNA of the CDR3: TGTGCCAGCAGTTCTGGCCAGGCGGCTTTCTTT. This translates into CASSSGQAAFF.

The chain couples TRBV5-1 to TRBJ2-5, with 9 positions matching TRBD2. The CDR3 covers 19 residues. The V segment lost 4 bases and the J segment 0 bases; nucleotides outside the gene matches: 16. Germline lookup yields CDR1 SGHRS and CDR2 YFSETQ. In DNA, the CDR3 is TGCGCCAGCAGCGAAAACAACGCTCTAGCGGGGTGGTACCAAGAGACCCAGTACTTC. Its protein product is CASSENNALAGWYQETQYF.

This chain joins TRBV3-1 (or the pseudogene TRBV3-2) and TRBJ1-4; tentative D call: TRBD1 (6 bases). V was shortened by 3 bases and J by 7 bases, with 15 bases between the two germline ends. The CDR3 is 15 amino acids. The V gene's germline CDR1 is LGHDT and CDR2 YNNKEL (reference sequence). The CDR3: CASSHSSGGTEKLFF. CDR3 bases: TGTGCCAGCAGCCATTCTTCGGGGGGCACTGAAAAACTGTTTTTT.

The chain carries TRBV25-1 and TRBJ2-5; TRBD2 agrees at 10 bases. There are 17 residues in the CDR3. Germline V gene data show CDR1 as MGHDK and CDR2 as SYGVNS. V shed 1 base and J 3 bases; nucleotides not matched to a gene: 8. The chain's CDR3 is CASSELASSGGEETQYF. The CDR3 DNA follows: TGTGCCAGCAGTGAATTGGCTTCTAGCGGGGGAGAAGAGACCCAGTACTTC.

J is TRBJ1-5 and V is TRBV21-1; the table gives TRBD1 as D, unverified against the DNA. TRBV21-1 is a pseudogene locus. This CDR3 contains 13 residues. As DNA, the CDR3 is TGTGCCAGCAGCAAATACACCCTCCGGCCCCAGCATTTT. This encodes CASSKYTLRPQHF.

V gene TRBV6-2 or TRBV6-3 combines with J gene TRBJ2-1; D uncertain. CDR1 is MNHEY, CDR2 SVGEGT, per germline. The CDR3 is 15 residues long. Trimming left V 2 bases short and J 4 bases short, with 12 bases between. In DNA, the CDR3 is TGTGCCAGCAGTTACCGATGGCCCGTGTACAATGAGCAGTTCTTC. As protein: CASSYRWPVYNEQFF.

This rearrangement joins TRBV28 to TRBJ1-1, with D possibly being TRBD1 (5 bases). CDR3 length: 13 amino acids. Germline CDR1 is MDHEN and CDR2 is SYDVKM. The V end was cut by 7 bases, the J end by 1 base, with 10 bases between. CDR3 region: CASMGPGNTEAFF. The CDR3 region has the DNA TGTGCCAGCATGGGGCCCGGGAACACTGAAGCTTTCTTT.